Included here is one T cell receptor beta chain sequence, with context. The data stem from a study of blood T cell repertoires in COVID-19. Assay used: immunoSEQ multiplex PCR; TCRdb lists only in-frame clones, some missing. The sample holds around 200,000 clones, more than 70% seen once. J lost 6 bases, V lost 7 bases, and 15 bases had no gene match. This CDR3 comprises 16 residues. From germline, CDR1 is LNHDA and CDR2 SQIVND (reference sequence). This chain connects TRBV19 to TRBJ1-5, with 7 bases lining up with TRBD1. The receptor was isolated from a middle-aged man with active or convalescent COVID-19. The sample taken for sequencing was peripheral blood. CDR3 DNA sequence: TGTGCCAGTACCCCTTCGCACAGGGGCGAGGGTCAGCCCCAGCATTTT. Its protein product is CASTPSHRGEGQPQHF.